This T cell receptor (beta chain) stems from a study of cytomegalovirus exposure and HLA in healthy donors. Study-level information: Unique TCRs from HLA-typed donors, 75 million to 100 million of them, were held in an early data release.

The germline gives CDR1 SGHTA, CDR2 FQGTGA. The CDR3 covers 17 residues. V was shortened by 0 bases and J by 1 base, with 12 bases between the two germline ends. Findings and caveats of the study: Within an earlier analysis, most TCR beta V segments proved productive either about 87% or about 30% of the time. Most subjects had HLA-A and HLA-B alleles reportedly predicted accurately by TCR beta sequences.

The PCR ran on 60 Vbeta and 13 Jbeta primers. Repertoires were generated with immunoSEQ multiplex PCR, while TCRdb's copy carries only in-frame clones and drops some. The table lists more than 85,000 clones, around 78% of them singletons. With respect to this clone: Its target is unknown.

Healthy individuals who donated bone marrow served as the donors. The receptor was derived from a male donor in good health and CMV-seronegative. The sample taken for sequencing was PBMCs. The V gene is TRBV7-3, the J gene TRBJ2-2, with D possibly TRBD2 on 6 matching bases. CDR3: CASSLTLGTENTGELFF. CDR3 nucleotides: TGTGCCAGCAGCTTAACGTTGGGGACTGAGAACACCGGGGAGCTGTTTTTT. Drawing the rest from reference TRBV7-3 and TRBJ2-2, the complete variable domain is GAGVSQTPSNKVTEKGKYVELRCDPISGHTALYWYRQSLGQGPEFLIYFQGTGAADDSGLPNDRFFAVRPEGSVSTLKIQRTERGDSAVYLCASSLTLGTENTGELFFGEGSRLTVL.